The 27 T cell receptor beta chains below come from one sample, sequenced in a study of cytomegalovirus exposure and HLA in healthy donors. The repertoire was sequenced with immunoSEQ multiplex PCR; TCRdb's copy has only in-frame clones and lacks some. The table has about 65,000 clones, roughly nine tenths seen once. Source material: PBMCs. The receptors here all came from a woman younger than 30 in good health and CMV-seronegative.

The gene calls are TRBV6-1 and TRBJ2-1; 7 bases align to TRBD2. Germline V gives CDR1 MNHNS, CDR2 SASEGT. Trimming took 5 bases from V and 8 from J; bases not matched to a gene: 9. This CDR3 has 14 amino acids. CDR3 nucleotide sequence: TGTGCCAGCAGTCTAAGACTAGCTCGGGATGAGCAGTTCTTC. Translating it yields CASSLRLARDEQFF.

This clone was counted between two and nine times. The V call is TRBV6-1, the J call TRBJ1-3, with D unresolved. The CDR3 consists of 14 residues. The V and J ends lost 4 bases and 0 bases respectively, with 7 bases between them. Germline-derived CDR1 and CDR2 are MNHNS and SASEGT. CDR3 protein: CASSVVGSGNTIYF. The CDR3 nucleotides read TGTGCCAGCAGTGTAGTTGGCTCTGGAAACACCATATATTTT.

V is TRBV28 and J is TRBJ1-1; D might be TRBD1 (5 bases). Looked up from germline, CDR1 is MDHEN and CDR2 is SYDVKM. The CDR3 is 13 residues long. The V and J ends lost 4 bases and 6 bases respectively, with 12 bases between them. CDR3 in DNA: TGTGCCAGCAGTTACGGGGGACTCTCTGAAGCTTTCTTT. Its protein product is CASSYGGLSEAFF.

The gene calls are TRBV11-2 and TRBJ2-7, with TRBD2 matching over 10 bases. Germline V gene sequence: CDR1 SGHAT, CDR2 FQNNGV. The V and J ends lost 0 bases and 2 bases, in that order; junction bases with no gene match: 10. This CDR3 is 18 amino acids long. CDR3 sequence reads: CASSLDLTSGDLPYEQYF. The DNA for the CDR3 is TGTGCCAGCAGCTTAGATTTAACTAGCGGGGACCTCCCCTACGAGCAGTACTTC. The full variable domain, completed using reference TRBV11-2 and TRBJ2-7, is EAGVAQSPRYKIIEKRQSVAFWCNPISGHATLYWYQQILGQGPKLLIQFQNNGVVDDSQLPKDRFSAERLKGVDSTLKIQPAKLEDSAVYLCASSLDLTSGDLPYEQYFGPGTRLTVT.

The chain is built from TRBV13 and TRBJ2-7, with 7 bases fitting TRBD1. The germline V gene has CDR1 PRHDT and CDR2 FYEKMQ (reference sequence). J gave up 3 bases and V 0 bases, and 5 bases lay outside the gene matches. The CDR3 loop spans 15 amino acids. CDR3 sequence reads: CASSLGLRGHYEQYF. In nucleotides, the CDR3 is TGTGCCAGCAGCTTAGGCCTAAGGGGGCACTACGAGCAGTACTTC.

The V gene is TRBV28, the J gene TRBJ2-1, with TRBD1 as a possible D gene (6 bases). The CDR3 loop spans 16 amino acids. CDR1 and CDR2 (germline): MDHEN, SYDVKM. The ends were cut back, 4 bases at V and 0 bases at J, with 13 bases in the middle. The CDR3 loop is CASSSTGPSSYNEQFF. The CDR3 nucleotides read TGTGCCAGCAGTTCCACAGGGCCAAGCTCCTACAATGAGCAGTTCTTC.

This clone was counted a single time. The V gene is TRBV6-1, the J gene TRBJ2-5; 7 bases map to TRBD2. The CDR3 has 16 residues. Germline V gene data show CDR1 as MNHNS and CDR2 as SASEGT. V lost 0 bases to trimming and J lost 4 bases; unmatched junction nucleotides: 8. CDR3 residues: CASSEAQGSGPETQYF. The DNA for the CDR3 is TGTGCCAGCAGTGAAGCGCAAGGTAGCGGGCCAGAGACCCAGTACTTC.

The V gene is TRBV4-1, the J gene TRBJ1-1; D unresolved. Trimming took 6 bases from V and 0 from J, leaving 14 bases between them. The CDR3 is made up of 15 amino acids. Germline V CDR1 and CDR2: MGHRA, YSYEKL. The CDR3 DNA reads as TGCGCCAGCAGGGCCGCCGGGAACGTGAACACTGAAGCTTTCTTT. Amino acids: CASRAAGNVNTEAFF.

The rearrangement uses TRBV7-9 and TRBJ1-6, with D hard to call. Trimming cost V 1 base and J 0 bases, with 4 bases left between them. The CDR3 is 15 residues long. The germline gives CDR1 SEHNR, CDR2 FQNEAQ (reference sequence). CDR3 sequence: CASSLDSSYNSPLHF. In DNA form, the CDR3 reads TGTGCCAGCAGCTTAGACAGCTCCTATAATTCACCCCTCCACTTT. Full variable domain (rest looked up from reference TRBV7-9 and TRBJ1-6): DTGVSQNPRHKITKRGQNVTFRCDPISEHNRLYWYRQTLGQGPEFLTYFQNEAQLEKSRLLSDRFSAERPKGSFSTLEIQRTEQGDSAMYLCASSLDSSYNSPLHFGNGTRLTVT.

The genes are TRBV11-3 and TRBJ1-1, with 7 positions matching TRBD1. V dropped 6 bases and J dropped 8; count of bases not matched to a gene: 9. The CDR3 runs 13 residues. Germline CDR1 is SGHNT and CDR2 is YENEEA. The CDR3 is CASSHRGPREAFF. CDR3 DNA sequence: TGTGCCAGCAGTCACAGGGGCCCCCGAGAAGCTTTCTTT.

V is TRBV5-4 and J is TRBJ1-6, with D tentatively TRBD1 (6 bases). V was pared by 3 bases and J by 10 bases, with 11 bases between. The CDR3 spans 13 residues. Germline V lookup: CDR1 SGHNT, CDR2 YYREEE (reference sequence). The CDR3 DNA is TGTGCCAGCAGCTCCAGGGGAGACTCACCCCTCCACTTT. Amino acid sequence: CASSSRGDSPLHF. The whole variable domain, filled in from reference TRBV5-4 and TRBJ1-6, reads ETGVTQSPTHLIKTRGQQVTLRCSSQSGHNTVSWYQQALGQGPQFIFQYYREEENGRGNFPPRFSGLQFPNYSSELNVNALELDDSALYLCASSSRGDSPLHFGNGTRLTVT.

The chain joins TRBV6-1 to TRBJ2-2; a possible D gene is TRBD2 (5 bases). Germline V gene sequence: CDR1 MNHNS, CDR2 SASEGT. V lost 1 base to trimming and J lost 6 bases, with 9 bases between them. The CDR3 has 14 amino acids. This CDR3 is CASSEERGSGELFF. CDR3 nucleotide sequence: TGTGCCAGCAGTGAAGAACGGGGATCCGGGGAGCTGTTTTTT.

The V gene is TRBV6-6, the J gene TRBJ2-1, with TRBD2 identical over 8 bases. V gave up 6 bases and J gave up 0 bases; unmatched junction bases: 1. From germline, CDR1 is MNHNY and CDR2 SVGAGI (reference sequence). The CDR3 is 14 residues long. The CDR3 region has the DNA TGTGCCAGCAGCGGGAGGGGCTCCTACAATGAGCAGTTCTTC. Translation: CASSGRGSYNEQFF.

This chain uses TRBV28 with TRBJ2-5; 7 nucleotides line up with TRBD1. Per germline, CDR1 MDHEN and CDR2 SYDVKM. The CDR3 consists of 13 residues. Trimming cost V 10 bases and J 5 bases; bases outside gene matches: 10. The CDR3 DNA reads TGTGCCACCTCACAGGGGTTGGGGGAGACCCAGTACTTC. Amino acids: CATSQGLGETQYF.

The chain links TRBV28 to TRBJ2-5; 7 bases match TRBD1. With 6 bases clipped from V and 5 bases from J, the junction kept 9 bases outside the gene matches. Germline CDR1 reads MDHEN; CDR2 reads SYDVKM. The length of the CDR3 is 14 residues. Written as DNA, the CDR3 is TGTGCCAGCAGACGGACAGGTTCGAGGGAGACCCAGTACTTC. Translation gives CASRRTGSRETQYF.

The rearrangement links TRBV11-3 to TRBJ2-5, with 11 bases aligning to TRBD2. Germline V CDR1 and CDR2: SGHNT, YENEEA. The ends lost 5 bases at V and 1 base at J; junction bases unmatched: 6. The CDR3 has 16 residues. In DNA form, the CDR3 reads TGTGCCAGCAGCCCTAAGACTAGCGGGGCCCAAGAGACCCAGTACTTC. This gives the protein CASSPKTSGAQETQYF.

The chain has TRBV4-1 and TRBJ2-7; a possible D gene is TRBD1 (6 bases). Germline V gene data show CDR1 as MGHRA and CDR2 as YSYEKL. Trimming removed 2 bases at V and 6 bases at J, with 14 bases between. This CDR3 is built from 14 residues. The CDR3 spells CASSQMAQGSEQYF. DNA for the CDR3: TGCGCCAGCAGCCAAATGGCCCAGGGGAGCGAGCAGTACTTC.

J is TRBJ2-3 and V is TRBV11-1; D remains unclear. CDR3 size: 11 residues. V was pared by 2 bases and J by 6 bases, with 3 bases between. From germline, CDR1 is SGHAT and CDR2 FQDESV (reference sequence). CDR3 sequence reads: CASSLSDTQYF. The CDR3, as DNA: TGTGCCAGCAGCTTATCGGATACGCAGTATTTT.

The rearrangement uses TRBV29-1 and TRBJ2-1, with 7 bases that match TRBD1. The CDR3 covers 12 residues. V dropped 5 bases and J dropped 6; count of bases not matched to a gene: 4. Germline CDR1 and CDR2: SQVTM and ANQGSEA. CDR3 nucleotides: TGCAGCGTTTCCCCAGGGGGCAATGAGCAGTTCTTC. Translation gives CSVSPGGNEQFF.

The V gene is TRBV4-1, the J gene TRBJ1-4; no clear D. The CDR3 runs to 15 residues. The V end was cut by 1 base, the J end by 8 bases, with 14 bases between. In germline, CDR1 is MGHRA, CDR2 YSYEKL. The CDR3 reads CASSQGAPMSEKLFF. CDR3 DNA: TGCGCCAGCAGCCAAGGGGCACCGATGAGCGAAAAACTGTTTTTT.

This chain connects TRBV15 to TRBJ1-4, with a weak D call TRBD1 (5 bases). Trimming pared 5 bases from V and 7 bases from J, leaving 17 bases between. The CDR3 sequence is 15 residues long. Germline CDR1 is LNHNV and CDR2 is YYDKDF (reference sequence). CDR3 sequence (DNA): TGTGCCACCAGCGGCCCCCTGGGACTGTTTGAAAAACTGTTTTTT. Translating it yields CATSGPLGLFEKLFF.

The V and J genes are TRBV6-1 and TRBJ1-6; 7 bases fit TRBD1. The trim removed 6 bases at V and 5 bases at J, leaving 4 bases unmatched. The V gene's germline CDR1 is MNHNS and CDR2 SASEGT. The CDR3 loop spans 14 amino acids. The CDR3 bases are TGTGCCAGCAGCCGAGGGACAGATAATTCACCCCTCCACTTT. Translating it yields CASSRGTDNSPLHF.

The V call is TRBV5-1, the J call TRBJ2-3; 9 positions agree with TRBD2. The CDR3 runs 17 residues. After removal of 0 bases from V and 3 bases from J, the junction contained 8 bases not matched to a gene. Germline V gene sequence: CDR1 SGHRS, CDR2 YFSETQ. The DNA for the CDR3 is TGCGCCAGCAGCTTGGAGCGGGGGGTATCCGGGACAGATACGCAGTATTTT. Residues: CASSLERGVSGTDTQYF.

The rearrangement joins TRBV27 to TRBJ2-1, with 7 bases that match TRBD2. Unmatched junction bases numbered 7, after V lost 3 bases and J lost 5 bases. This CDR3 is 15 amino acids long. CDR1 and CDR2 from the germline V gene are MNHEY and SMNVEV (reference sequence). CDR3 in amino acids: CASSFRAGINNEQFF. The CDR3 DNA is TGTGCCAGCAGTTTTCGAGCGGGAATCAACAATGAGCAGTTCTTC.

The V gene is TRBV6-4, the J gene TRBJ2-3, with D perhaps TRBD1 (6 bases). Germline CDR1 and CDR2: MRHNA and SNTAGT. Trimming left V 0 bases short and J 2 bases short, with 24 bases between. This CDR3 has 20 amino acids. CDR3 protein: CASSDSSVTPGQGPTDTQYF. CDR3 sequence (DNA): TGTGCCAGCAGTGACTCTTCGGTAACTCCGGGACAAGGGCCCACAGATACGCAGTATTTT.

This clone appeared a single time. The gene calls are TRBV28 and TRBJ1-2, with D maybe TRBD1 (6 bases). The V gene lost 9 bases and the J gene lost 2 bases, with 13 bases spanning the gap. The CDR3 consists of 13 residues. CDR1 is MDHEN and CDR2 is SYDVKM in the germline V gene. CDR3 in amino acids: CASYTGSNYGYTF. The CDR3 DNA follows: TGTGCCAGTTATACAGGGAGCAACTATGGCTACACCTTC.

The chain carries TRBV5-1 and TRBJ2-1; D perhaps matches TRBD1 (5 bases). The CDR3 is 17 amino acids. CDR1 and CDR2 from the germline V gene are SGHRS and YFSETQ. V was cut by 0 bases and J by 0 bases, with 13 bases left in between. The CDR3: CASSLGAGISSYNEQFF. Written as DNA, the CDR3 is TGCGCCAGCAGCTTGGGAGCAGGGATCAGCTCCTACAATGAGCAGTTCTTC.